This TCR beta chain was profiled in a study of patients and donors after allogeneic stem cell transplantation. MiXCR was run by TCRdb on the RT-PCR reads, yielding one entry per CDR3 protein. In the table there are approximately 98,000 distinct CDR3 sequences, approximately 40% of which are singletons. The CDR3 covers 15 residues. From germline, CDR1 is LGHNA and CDR2 YSLEER. The V gene end was trimmed by 4 bases and the J gene end by 5 bases; junction bases not matched to a gene: 6. The receptor was derived from a human donor who was either an allogeneic HSCT recipient or a stem cell or donor lymphocyte infusion donor (not recorded which). It is not recorded whose cells these are; they may come from a transplant donor. The chain employs TRBV4-3 and TRBJ1-2; TRBD1 agrees at 11 bases. The specimen was blood, either unsorted or a sorted T cell fraction (not recorded which). The CDR3 sequence: CASSPGQGVGYGYTF. The CDR3 DNA follows: TGCGCCAGCAGCCCGGGACAGGGGGTTGGGTATGGCTACACCTTC.